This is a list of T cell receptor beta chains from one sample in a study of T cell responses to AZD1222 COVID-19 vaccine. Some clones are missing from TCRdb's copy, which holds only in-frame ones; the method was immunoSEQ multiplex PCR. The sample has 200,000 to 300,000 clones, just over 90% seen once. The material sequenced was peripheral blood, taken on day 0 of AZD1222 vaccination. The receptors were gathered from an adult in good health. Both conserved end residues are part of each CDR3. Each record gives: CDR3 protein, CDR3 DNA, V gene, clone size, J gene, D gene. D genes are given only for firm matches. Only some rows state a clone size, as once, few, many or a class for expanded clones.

CASSHRTGINSPLHF,TGTGCCAGCAGCCATCGTACGGGTATTAATTCACCCCTCCACTTT,TRBV3-1/TRBV3-2,-,TRBJ1-6,-
CASSLVGGGEQYF,TGTGCCAGCAGCTTAGTGGGGGGCGGTGAGCAGTACTTC,TRBV11-3,-,TRBJ2-7,-
CASSQVKGIMGNEKLFF,TGTGCCAGCAGCCAAGTAAAGGGGATAATGGGTAATGAAAAACTGTTTTTT,TRBV3-1/TRBV3-2,-,TRBJ1-4,-
CASTQDSYEQYF,TGTGCCAGCACTCAGGACTCCTACGAGCAGTACTTC,TRBV2,-,TRBJ2-7,-
CASRVTGQIFTDTQYF,TGTGCCAGCAGGGTGACAGGGCAAATATTCACAGATACGCAGTATTTT,TRBV27,-,TRBJ2-3,TRBD1
CASRLRGDNSPLHF,TGTGCCAGCCGCCTCAGGGGGGATAATTCACCCCTCCACTTT,TRBV19,-,TRBJ1-6,TRBD1
CASSPYVSSYEQYF,TGTGCCAGCAGTCCCTACGTGAGCTCCTACGAGCAGTACTTC,TRBV27,-,TRBJ2-7,-
CASSQVLQGASSPLHF,TGTGCCAGCAGCCAAGTTCTACAGGGGGCAAGTTCACCCCTCCACTTT,TRBV3-1/TRBV3-2,-,TRBJ1-6,TRBD1
CASSVRAGYPMNTEAFF,TGTGCCAGCAGCGTACGGGCAGGGTATCCTATGAACACTGAAGCTTTCTTT,TRBV9,-,TRBJ1-1,-
CATSSRTENSPLHF,TGTGCCACCAGCAGCCGGACAGAGAATTCACCCCTCCACTTT,TRBV15,-,TRBJ1-6,-
CASRRTLGEGNSPLHF,TGTGCCAGCAGGCGAACCCTTGGAGAGGGTAATTCACCCCTCCACTTT,TRBV2,-,TRBJ1-6,-
CASSLGGYFEAFF,TGTGCCAGCAGTTTGGGCGGGTACTTTGAAGCTTTCTTT,TRBV12-3/TRBV12-4,-,TRBJ1-1,-
CASSKTGRTSGGQISYEQYF,TGTGCCAGCAGCAAAACGGGGCGGACTAGCGGGGGTCAAATCTCCTACGAGCAGTACTTC,TRBV21-1,-,TRBJ2-7,-
CSASVDREPYEQYF,TGCAGTGCTAGTGTGGACAGGGAGCCCTACGAGCAGTACTTC,TRBV20-1,-,TRBJ2-7,TRBD1
CASSENKPRLTNYGYTF,TGTGCCAGCAGTGAAAATAAGCCCAGGCTAACTAACTATGGCTACACCTTC,TRBV6-1,-,TRBJ1-2,-
CASSLEGADYGYTF,TGTGCCAGCAGCTTGGAAGGGGCGGACTATGGCTACACCTTC,TRBV5-4,-,TRBJ1-2,-
CASSQRAFTRERGSYEQYF,TGTGCCAGCAGCCAGCGGGCCTTTACCAGGGAACGGGGCTCCTACGAGCAGTACTTC,TRBV3-1/TRBV3-2,-,TRBJ2-7,-
CASSSSQRGGRTDTQYF,TGTGCCAGTAGTTCCTCCCAGCGGGGGGGCCGAACAGATACGCAGTATTTT,TRBV19,once,TRBJ2-3,TRBD2
CASSEKALVLGELFF,TGTGCCAGCAGTGAAAAGGCTCTAGTGCTCGGGGAGCTGTTTTTT,TRBV2,-,TRBJ2-2,-
CASSLGGWDTEAFF,TGTGCCAGCAGCCTCGGGGGATGGGACACTGAAGCTTTCTTT,TRBV7-8,-,TRBJ1-1,-
CASSERSGRTLNTGELFF,TGTGCCAGCAGCGAACGAAGCGGGAGGACCTTAAACACCGGGGAGCTGTTTTTT,TRBV9,-,TRBJ2-2,TRBD2
CAISEPKETQYF,TGTGCCATCAGTGAGCCTAAAGAGACCCAGTACTTC,TRBV10-3,-,TRBJ2-5,-
CASGVRAQHF,TGTGCCAGTGGGGTTAGGGCCCAGCATTTT,TRBV2,-,TRBJ1-5,-
CASSVDRGITGELFF,TGTGCCAGCAGTGTGGACAGGGGGATTACCGGGGAGCTGTTTTTT,TRBV2,-,TRBJ2-2,TRBD1
CASSEGLAGGQETQYF,TGTGCCAGCAGTGAGGGTCTAGCGGGGGGGCAAGAGACCCAGTACTTC,TRBV2,-,TRBJ2-5,TRBD2
CASRLSSGNTIYF,TGTGCCAGTAGGCTGAGCTCTGGAAACACCATATATTTT,TRBV19,-,TRBJ1-3,-
CASGTGLAYSTDTQYF,TGTGCCAGCGGTACGGGGTTAGCTTATAGCACAGATACGCAGTATTTT,TRBV10-3,-,TRBJ2-3,-
CASSTGGGLYEQYF,TGTGCCAGCAGTACCGGCGGGGGTTTGTACGAGCAGTACTTC,TRBV6-5,-,TRBJ2-7,TRBD2
CASSVDSLNQPQHF,TGTGCCAGCAGCGTAGACAGTCTCAATCAGCCCCAGCATTTT,TRBV9,-,TRBJ1-5,-